The rows below give T cell receptor beta chains drawn from one sample of a study of post-analysis software for immune sequencing data. Using its own MiXCR run on the PCR reads, TCRdb lists one record per CDR3 protein. Of a few hundred thousand distinct CDR3 sequences listed, roughly 34% are singletons. The source material was blood. These receptors were taken from a girl aged 2 to 17 with multiple sclerosis. Both conserved end residues are part of each CDR3. A D gene is named only where the DNA matches it firmly. Part of the rows lack a size; the others show once, few, many or a class for expanded clones.

v_call	clone_size	cdr3_length	j_call	d_call	cdr3_nt	cdr3_aa
TRBV6-2/TRBV6-3	few	15	TRBJ2-3	NA	TGTGCCAGCAGTCTAAAGCGGGTGAGCACAGATACGCAGTATTTT	CASSLKRVSTDTQYF
TRBV29-1	many	12	TRBJ1-2	TRBD1	TGCAGCGTCTGGACAGGAAACTATGGCTACACCTTC	CSVWTGNYGYTF
TRBV5-5	NA	16	TRBJ1-4	NA	TGTGCCAGCAGCTTGGAGGTTGGGCAGGGTATGAAAAAACTGTTTTTT	CASSLEVGQGMKKLFF
TRBV20-1	few	13	TRBJ1-5	NA	TGCAGTGCTAGAGATCAGAGGTTTCAGCCCCAGCATTTT	CSARDQRFQPQHF
TRBV20-1	NA	16	TRBJ1-4	NA	TGCAGTGCTACACTCACCGCGGAGGGGCCTAATGAAAAACTGTTTTTT	CSATLTAEGPNEKLFF
TRBV6-1	NA	16	TRBJ2-7	NA	TGTGCCAGCAGTGAGGTTGGGCATCGTTTATCCTACGAGCAGTACTTC	CASSEVGHRLSYEQYF
TRBV2	NA	16	TRBJ2-3	NA	TGTGCCAGCAGTGAAGTGTCAGGGGTAGTTACAGATACGCAGTATTTT	CASSEVSGVVTDTQYF
TRBV4-2	few	16	TRBJ2-3	NA	TGTGCCGGCAGCCAAGAGGCCCCCCCCCGCACAGATACGCAGTATTTT	CAGSQEAPPRTDTQYF
TRBV6-5	few	15	TRBJ2-1	NA	TGTGCCAGCAGCCGTGGACTAAACTACGGCAATGAGCAGTTCTTC	CASSRGLNYGNEQFF
TRBV29-1	once	12	TRBJ2-3	NA	TGCAGCGCCAAACCCCTGTCCGATACGCAGTATTTT	CSAKPLSDTQYF
TRBV6-6	few	15	TRBJ2-5	TRBD2	TGTGCCAGCAGGTACCGACTAGCGGGGCAAGAGACCCAGTACTTC	CASRYRLAGQETQYF
TRBV20-1	few	13	TRBJ1-2	TRBD1	TGCAGTGCTAGGCGCCAGGGGGCGAATGGCTACACCTTC	CSARRQGANGYTF
TRBV3-1	NA	15	TRBJ1-5	NA	TGTGCCAGCAGCCCGAAACTTAGGAGCAATCAGCCCCAGCATTTT	CASSPKLRSNQPQHF
TRBV20-1	NA	12	TRBJ1-2	TRBD1	TGCAGTGCTGCGGGACAGGGAGGGGGCTACACCTTC	CSAAGQGGGYTF
TRBV7-2	NA	15	TRBJ1-1	TRBD1	TGTGCCAGCAGCTCAAGACAGACAGGGCTAACTGAAGCTTTCTTT	CASSSRQTGLTEAFF
TRBV6-1	NA	15	TRBJ2-3	TRBD1	TGTGCCAGCAGCGGGACAGGGGCGATCGCAGATACGCAGTATTTT	CASSGTGAIADTQYF
TRBV29-1	NA	13	TRBJ1-2	NA	TGCAGCGTGACCATGTCTGCTAACTATGGCTACACCTTC	CSVTMSANYGYTF
TRBV2	NA	14	TRBJ2-5	TRBD1	TGTGCCAGCGGAGTGACAGGGGGCAGAGAGACCCAGTACTTC	CASGVTGGRETQYF
TRBV12-3/TRBV12-4	NA	17	TRBJ2-2	TRBD1	TGTGCCAGCAGTTTGGGACAGGCGATCCCGAACACCGGGGAGCTGTTTTTT	CASSLGQAIPNTGELFF
TRBV5-1	few	14	TRBJ2-5	NA	TGCGCCAGCAGCTTACGTAACGGGGGAGAGACCCAGTACTTC	CASSLRNGGETQYF
TRBV7-3	NA	13	TRBJ2-5	NA	TGTGCCAGCAGCTTAATAGTAGGCGAGACCCAGTACTTC	CASSLIVGETQYF
TRBV18	NA	14	TRBJ2-4	NA	TGTGCCAGCTCACCACTTGAACTTGGGAGGTCCCAGTACTTC	CASSPLELGRSQYF
TRBV6-1	few	17	TRBJ1-2	TRBD1	TGTGCCAGCAGTGAAGCCTCCGCGACAGGGGCTAACTATGGCTACACCTTC	CASSEASATGANYGYTF
TRBV7-9	NA	13	TRBJ1-1	NA	TGTGCCAGCAGCTTGTCGGTGGGAACTGAAGCTTTCTTT	CASSLSVGTEAFF
TRBV9	NA	15	TRBJ2-3	NA	TGTGCCAGCAGCGCCGGCGGGTTAAGCACAGATACGCAGTATTTT	CASSAGGLSTDTQYF
TRBV20-1	few	13	TRBJ2-7	NA	TGCAGTGCTCCTAGCGCCTACTCCTACGAGCAGTACTTC	CSAPSAYSYEQYF
TRBV11-3	few	15	TRBJ2-1	NA	TGTGCCAGCAGCCCCCGACAGGCCTCCTACAATGAGCAGTTCTTC	CASSPRQASYNEQFF
TRBV5-6	few	14	TRBJ1-3	NA	TGTGCCGGCAGCTTGTCACAGCCTGGAAACACCATATATTTT	CAGSLSQPGNTIYF
TRBV7-9	NA	16	TRBJ1-1	TRBD1	TGTGCCAGCAGCCCGACGACAGGGGGCGTCGGCACTGAAGCTTTCTTT	CASSPTTGGVGTEAFF
TRBV6-1	NA	14	TRBJ1-6	TRBD1	TGTGCCAGCAGGGACGGGACAGCTCATTCACCCCTCCACTTT	CASRDGTAHSPLHF
TRBV6-1	few	15	TRBJ2-1	TRBD2	TGTGCCAGCAGTCCAGGGGTAGCGGGGGACAATGAGCAGTTCTTC	CASSPGVAGDNEQFF
TRBV20-1	NA	13	TRBJ2-5	TRBD2	TGCAGTGCTCGACTAGCGGCCCGGGGGACCCAGTACTTC	CSARLAARGTQYF
TRBV15	few	16	TRBJ1-1	NA	TGTGCCACCAGCAGCTCGAGGGGGGGCCCGAACACTGAAGCTTTCTTT	CATSSSRGGPNTEAFF
TRBV28	NA	14	TRBJ2-3	NA	TGTGCCAGCATAGCCCCCGGGGCCACAGATACGCAGTATTTT	CASIAPGATDTQYF
TRBV2	few	15	TRBJ1-5	TRBD1	TGTGCCAGCAGTTCCGGAGGGACAGGGGTTCAGCCCCAGCATTTT	CASSSGGTGVQPQHF
TRBV4-1	many	15	TRBJ2-5	NA	TGCGCCAGCAGCCAAGGGGCCGGGGTGTATGGGACCCAGTACTTC	CASSQGAGVYGTQYF
TRBV5-1	NA	17	TRBJ2-3	TRBD2	TGCGCCAGCAGTCGCGCTGGGACTAGCGGGGGGATCCTAAGGGAGTATTTT	CASSRAGTSGGILREYF
TRBV7-9	NA	13	TRBJ2-7	TRBD1	TGTGCCAGCAGCTTAGAGGGGGCAGGCGAGCAGTACTTC	CASSLEGAGEQYF
TRBV24-1	NA	15	TRBJ2-5	NA	TGTGCCACCAGTGAATATAGCAGGGGCAGCGGAACCCAGTACTTC	CATSEYSRGSGTQYF
TRBV29-1	few	13	TRBJ1-1	NA	TGCAGCGTTGAACTCGGGCCTCTCACTGAAGCTTTCTTT	CSVELGPLTEAFF
TRBV5-1	few	14	TRBJ2-3	TRBD2	TGCGCCAGCAGCGGCACGGGACTATACGATACGCAGTATTTT	CASSGTGLYDTQYF
TRBV11-2	NA	14	TRBJ1-2	NA	TGTGCCAGCAGCTTAGAAGGCAGGAGCTATGGCTACACCTTC	CASSLEGRSYGYTF
TRBV25-1	few	16	TRBJ2-3	NA	TGTGCCAGCAGTGAATGGCGGGGATTGCTTACAGATACGCAGTATTTT	CASSEWRGLLTDTQYF
TRBV3-1	few	15	TRBJ1-1	NA	TGTGCCAGCAGCCAAGATCCTGAGGCACCAACTGAAGCTTTCTTT	CASSQDPEAPTEAFF
TRBV5-1	NA	18	TRBJ2-7	NA	TGCGCCAGCAGCTTCCTCCCTTTCAGGCAGTCCAGCTCCTACGAGCAGTACTTC	CASSFLPFRQSSSYEQYF
TRBV7-8	once	16	TRBJ1-1	NA	TGTGCCAGCAGCGCAGGCCCGACAGGACCGAACACTGAAGCTTTCTTT	CASSAGPTGPNTEAFF